The 32 T cell receptor beta chains given below trace back to one sample, sequenced in a study of T-cell reconstitution after alpha-beta-depleted transplantation in children. TCRbeta library construction was performed incorporating unique molecular identifiers. TCRdb fed the PCR reads into MiXCR, producing one record per CDR3 protein. The repertoire includes about 870,000 distinct CDR3 sequences, roughly 15% of them detected once, and roughly 5% sits in the top ten. Sequences were derived from PBMCs, mostly from graft donor cells, sampled 360 days after TCRalphabeta/CD19-depleted stem cell transplant. The receptors were sampled from a male patient younger than 18 who had a stem cell transplant for acute lymphoblastic leukemia, so the T cells may come from the graft donor.

This clonotype occurred a few times. This rearrangement joins TRBV10-3 to TRBJ2-1, with TRBD2 identical over 11 bases. CDR1 and CDR2 from the germline V gene are ENHRY and SYGVKD. The trim removed 3 bases at V and 4 bases at J, leaving 5 bases unmatched. CDR3 length: 16 amino acids. This CDR3 is CAISDPTSGEYNEQFF. The CDR3 bases are TGTGCCATCAGTGACCCGACTAGCGGGGAATACAATGAGCAGTTCTTC.

The chain combines TRBV5-1 with TRBJ2-1; 10 nucleotides match TRBD2. Trimming removed 2 bases from V and 4 bases from J; junction bases left unmatched: 18. Germline values: CDR1 SGHRS, CDR2 YFSETQ. The CDR3 contains 20 residues. The CDR3: CASSFLRRASGSEFYNEQFF. The CDR3 nucleotides read TGCGCCAGCAGCTTCCTTCGTAGGGCTAGCGGGAGCGAATTTTACAATGAGCAGTTCTTC.

The chain combines TRBV5-1 with TRBJ2-2; 10 nucleotides line up with TRBD1. Germline values: CDR1 SGHRS, CDR2 YFSETQ. This CDR3 spans 15 amino acids. After removal of 7 bases from V and 0 bases from J, the junction contained 3 bases not matched to a gene. The CDR3 region has the DNA TGCGCCAGCGGAGGACAGGGGGCGAACACCGGGGAGCTGTTTTTT. This gives the protein CASGGQGANTGELFF.

This clonotype showed up just a few times. This chain links TRBV24-1 with TRBJ2-1, with D possibly being TRBD1 (6 bases). This CDR3 has 16 residues. CDR1 is KGHDR, CDR2 SFDVKD, per germline. V lost 3 bases, J lost 4 bases, and 15 bases lay in between. The CDR3 DNA follows: TGTGCCACCAGTGATCCCGGTCCACAGGGTTACAATGAGCAGTTCTTC. Amino acids: CATSDPGPQGYNEQFF.

This sequence joins TRBV4-1 and TRBJ1-1; D uncertain. The CDR3 has 14 amino acids. V gave up 0 bases and J gave up 3 bases, with 8 bases separating them. Germline CDR1 reads MGHRA; CDR2 reads YSYEKL. The CDR3 DNA reads as TGCGCCAGCAGCCAAGAGATGCTCTACACTGAAGCTTTCTTT. Amino acid sequence: CASSQEMLYTEAFF.

This chain joins TRBV7-8 and TRBJ2-7, with D perhaps matching TRBD1 or TRBD2 (5 bases each). V was clipped by 3 bases and J by 5 bases, with 20 bases between them. This CDR3 spans 16 amino acids. Germline V CDR1 and CDR2: SGHVS, FQNEAQ. The CDR3 spells CASSLGTPLTSDEQYF. The CDR3 DNA reads TGTGCCAGCAGCTTGGGGACCCCTCTAACGAGCGACGAGCAGTACTTC.

This clonotype has just a few counts. The V call is TRBV4-2, the J call TRBJ2-5, with D tentatively TRBD2 (5 bases). Germline lookup yields CDR1 LGHNA and CDR2 YNFKEQ. The CDR3 sequence is 15 residues long. V lost 1 base, J lost 5 bases, and 14 bases lay in between. Here the CDR3 reads CASSQGFVGVETQYF. The DNA for the CDR3 is TGTGCCAGCAGCCAAGGTTTTGTGGGAGTGGAGACCCAGTACTTC.

The chain recombines TRBV29-1 with TRBJ2-3, with TRBD2 matching 9 bases. The junction had 16 bases not matched to a gene; V was cut back by 7 bases and J by 14 bases. From germline, CDR1 is SQVTM and CDR2 ANQGSEA. CDR3 length: 13 amino acids. CDR3 in amino acids: CSAEGSSGSYPYF. In nucleotides, the CDR3 is TGCAGCGCCGAAGGAAGTAGCGGGAGTTATCCGTATTTT.

This clonotype was counted ten times or more. The gene calls are TRBV7-6 and TRBJ2-3; 9 bases line up with TRBD2. V shed 2 bases and J 3 bases; nucleotides not matched to a gene: 3. Germline V gene data show CDR1 as SGHVS and CDR2 as FNYEAQ. The CDR3 covers 15 residues. The CDR3 protein is CASSLPTSGTDTQYF. The CDR3 nucleotides read TGTGCCAGCAGCTTACCGACTAGCGGTACAGATACGCAGTATTTT. Supplemented by reference TRBV7-6 and TRBJ2-3, the full variable domain reads GAGVSQSPRYKVTKRGQDVALRCDPISGHVSLYWYRQALGQGPEFLTYFNYEAQQDKSGLPNDRFSAERPEGSISTLTIQRTEQRDSAMYRCASSLPTSGTDTQYFGPGTRLTVL.

This clonotype was recorded many times. The J gene is TRBJ2-1, the V gene TRBV5-1, with 10 bases lining up with TRBD1. CDR3 length: 15 amino acids. Per germline, CDR1 SGHRS and CDR2 YFSETQ. Trimming cost V 4 bases and J 6 bases; bases outside gene matches: 7. The CDR3 nucleotides are TGCGCCAGCAGCCTCCGGGACAGGGGATCCAATGAGCAGTTCTTC. Translation gives CASSLRDRGSNEQFF.

The chain carries TRBV14 and TRBJ2-6, with 8 bases lining up with TRBD1. J was trimmed by 0 bases and V by 4 bases; bases with no gene match: 8. CDR3 length equals 18 residues. The V gene's germline CDR1 is SGHDN and CDR2 FVKESK. This CDR3 is CASSLEGTGVSGANVLTF. CDR3 sequence (DNA): TGTGCCAGCAGCCTCGAGGGGACAGGCGTCTCTGGGGCCAACGTCCTGACTTTC.

The V and J genes are TRBV24-1 and TRBJ2-1, with 8 positions matching TRBD2. Germline V gives CDR1 KGHDR, CDR2 SFDVKD. The CDR3 covers 15 residues. V shed 9 bases, J shed 5 bases, and the junction held 11 bases outside the gene matches. CDR3 nucleotides: TGTGCCACCCAGAAGTCAGGCGGGAGGAACAATGAGCAGTTCTTC. Translating gives CATQKSGGRNNEQFF.

This rearrangement joins TRBV12-3 or TRBV12-4 to TRBJ1-2, with a possible D match to TRBD1 (5 bases). The ends were cut back, 6 bases at V and 4 bases at J, with 18 bases in the middle. The CDR3 sequence is 15 residues long. The CDR3 loop reads CASSETAPRFYGYTF. The DNA of the CDR3 is TGTGCCAGCAGCGAGACAGCCCCGAGATTCTATGGCTACACCTTC.

The chain is built from TRBV3-1 and TRBJ2-1; 9 bases line up with TRBD2. The junction had 9 bases not matched to a gene; V was cut back by 2 bases and J by 7 bases. Looked up from germline, CDR1 is LGHDT and CDR2 is YNNKEL (reference sequence). The CDR3 has 16 residues. As DNA, the CDR3 is TGTGCCAGCAGCCAACTCTTAGCGGGAGTAGGTAATGAGCAGTTCTTC. Translating gives CASSQLLAGVGNEQFF.

The rearrangement links TRBV5-1 to TRBJ2-4, with a weak D call TRBD1 (6 bases). Germline V gene data show CDR1 as SGHRS and CDR2 as YFSETQ. This CDR3 contains 14 residues. V was shortened by 5 bases and J by 6 bases, with 15 bases between the two germline ends. The CDR3 nucleotides read TGCGCCAGCAGTCCTGACAGGTTCATAAACATTCAGTACTTC. It translates to CASSPDRFINIQYF.

This clonotype showed up just a few times. The V gene is TRBV3-1, the J gene TRBJ2-7; TRBD1 matches 9 bases. This CDR3 spans 14 amino acids. The V and J ends lost 6 bases and 2 bases, in that order; junction bases with no gene match: 5. Germline loops: CDR1 LGHDT, CDR2 YNNKEL (reference sequence). CDR3 region: CASRMGTGPYEQYF. DNA of the CDR3: TGTGCCAGCAGGATGGGGACAGGGCCCTACGAGCAGTACTTC.

This clonotype was recorded only once. The chain is built from TRBV6-5 and TRBJ1-2, with 8 bases fitting TRBD1. The CDR3 is 18 residues long. Germline CDR1 MNHEY, CDR2 SVGAGI. The trim removed 2 bases at V and 6 bases at J, leaving 17 bases unmatched. DNA of the CDR3: TGTGCCAGCAGTTACGATGGACAGGGACTCGCGTATCAAGATGGCTACACCTTC. This sequence encodes CASSYDGQGLAYQDGYTF.

This clonotype was detected a few times. J is TRBJ2-6 and V is TRBV5-1, with D uncertain. V was shortened by 4 bases and J by 2 bases, with 13 bases between the two germline ends. Germline lookup yields CDR1 SGHRS and CDR2 YFSETQ. The CDR3 spans 16 residues. CDR3 nucleotide sequence: TGCGCCAGCAGCGCTTCCGGGTCGACTGGGGCCAACGTCCTGACTTTC. Translated, it gives CASSASGSTGANVLTF.

This clonotype was seen ten or more times. The J gene is TRBJ2-5, the V gene TRBV29-1; tentative D call: TRBD1 (5 bases). V lost 6 bases and J 4 bases, leaving 9 bases between the germline ends. Looked up from germline, CDR1 is SQVTM and CDR2 is ANQGSEA. This CDR3 has 11 residues. The CDR3 DNA reads TGCAGCGTGGGGCTGCTAGAGACCCAGTACTTC. Its translation: CSVGLLETQYF. Based on the CDR3 plus reference TRBV29-1 and TRBJ2-5, the full variable domain is SAVISQKPSRDICQRGTSLTIQCQVDSQVTMMFWYRQQPGQSLTLIATANQGSEATYESGFVIDKFPISRPNLTFSTLTVSNMSPEDSSIYLCSVGLLETQYFGPGTRLLVL.

This clonotype came up a few times. This chain connects TRBV2 to TRBJ2-5, with TRBD2 identical over 11 bases. The ends lost 3 bases at V and 4 bases at J; junction bases unmatched: 10. CDR3 length: 17 amino acids. Germline V gene data show CDR1 as SNHLY and CDR2 as FYNNEI. The DNA of the CDR3 is TGTGCCAGCAGTGAGTGGAGCACTAGCGGGAGTTTAGAGACCCAGTACTTC. It codes for CASSEWSTSGSLETQYF.

V is TRBV27 and J is TRBJ2-7; D call uncertain. CDR3 length: 11 residues. V was clipped by 3 bases and J by 11 bases, with 11 bases between them. The germline V gene has CDR1 MNHEY and CDR2 SMNVEV (reference sequence). The CDR3 DNA is TGTGCCAGCAGTTTTTGGTCAAGGAAGTACTTC. Amino acids: CASSFWSRKYF.

The chain recombines TRBV27 with TRBJ2-1; 7 positions match TRBD2. V was pared by 8 bases and J by 9 bases, with 13 bases of the junction left unmatched. The CDR3 has 14 amino acids. The germline gives CDR1 MNHEY, CDR2 SMNVEV (reference sequence). CDR3 in amino acids: CASWPMGGRSEQFF. CDR3 nucleotides: TGTGCCAGCTGGCCCATGGGCGGGAGAAGTGAGCAGTTCTTC.

The chain combines TRBV20-1 with TRBJ2-5, with 9 bases matching TRBD2. The CDR3 is made up of 15 amino acids. Germline CDR1 DFQATT, CDR2 SNEGSKA (reference sequence). Trimming took 3 bases from V and 1 from J; bases not matched to a gene: 6. CDR3 loop: CSASSLAGLQETQYF. The CDR3 DNA reads TGCAGTGCTAGTTCCCTAGCGGGGCTCCAAGAGACCCAGTACTTC.

This clonotype was recorded at least ten times. The J gene is TRBJ2-5, the V gene TRBV6-5, with a possible D match to TRBD2 (6 bases). Trimming shortened V by 2 bases and J by 2 bases, and 9 bases separated the two germline ends. CDR1 is MNHEY, CDR2 SVGAGI, per germline. CDR3 length: 14 amino acids. CDR3 residues: CASSYGRKQETQYF. Here the CDR3 DNA reads TGTGCCAGCAGTTACGGGAGGAAACAAGAGACCCAGTACTTC.

A few counts support this clonotype. CDR3 coding DNA: TGCAGTGCTAGGCCTAGCGGGAGCCACGAGCAGTACTTC. Protein: CSARPSGSHEQYF. The chain is built from TRBV20-1 and TRBJ2-7; the match to TRBD2 covers 10 bases. J gave up 5 bases and V 3 bases, and 4 bases lay outside the gene matches. This CDR3 is built from 13 residues. Germline assignment: CDR1 DFQATT and CDR2 SNEGSKA (reference sequence).

The chain uses TRBV29-1 and TRBJ1-1; possible D gene TRBD1, 5 bases. Germline V CDR1 and CDR2: SQVTM, ANQGSEA. The CDR3 sequence is 17 residues long. V lost 6 bases and J 3 bases, leaving 26 bases between the germline ends. CDR3 region: CSVVSNKRGSLDTEAFF. In DNA form, the CDR3 reads TGCAGCGTCGTCTCCAATAAGAGGGGTTCCCTGGACACTGAAGCTTTCTTT.

The V call is TRBV12-3 or TRBV12-4, the J call TRBJ2-4; 9 bases are shared with TRBD2. The CDR3 spans 18 residues. Germline trimming cut 7 bases from V and 3 bases from J; bases unmatched to any gene: 16. The chain's CDR3 is CASTLGGGGGVDKNIQYF. As DNA, the CDR3 is TGTGCCAGCACCTTAGGGGGCGGGGGGGGAGTGGACAAAAACATTCAGTACTTC.

This clonotype was found a few times. V usage is TRBV18 and J usage is TRBJ2-5, with D unclear. V was pared by 3 bases and J by 2 bases, with 10 bases between. The germline CDR1 and CDR2 sequences are KGHSH and LQKENI. The CDR3 extends over 14 amino acids. This chain's CDR3 is CASSPPRKQETQYF. DNA of the CDR3: TGTGCCAGCTCACCTCCTCGGAAGCAAGAGACCCAGTACTTC.

The rearrangement joins TRBV12-3 or TRBV12-4 to TRBJ2-6; D is unresolved. This CDR3 contains 14 residues. Trimming pared 8 bases from V and 0 bases from J, leaving 8 bases between. The CDR3 region has the DNA TGTGCCAGCGGAAGTGGCTCTGGGGCCAACGTCCTGACTTTC. Translation gives CASGSGSGANVLTF.

The V call is TRBV20-1, the J call TRBJ2-7, with D uncertain. The length of the CDR3 is 15 residues. Trimming shortened V by 6 bases and J by 3 bases, and 21 bases separated the two germline ends. Looked up from germline, CDR1 is DFQATT and CDR2 is SNEGSKA (reference sequence). Written as DNA, the CDR3 is TGCAGTGCCTTGGCCCTGGCACGCACGGGCTACGAGCAGTACTTC. Protein product: CSALALARTGYEQYF.

The chain recombines TRBV12-3 or TRBV12-4 with TRBJ2-5, with D unclear. Trimming stripped 5 bases from V and 7 bases from J, with 8 bases between. The CDR3 has 11 amino acids. CDR3 residues: CASSNRGTQYF. CDR3 in DNA: TGTGCCAGCAGTAATCGCGGGACCCAGTACTTC.

The sample holds one count of this clonotype. The chain recombines TRBV5-5 with TRBJ2-7, with a weak D call TRBD1 (5 bases). Deletions cut 0 bases from V and 6 bases from J, with 19 bases between. Germline loops: CDR1 SGHKS, CDR2 YYEKEE (reference sequence). The length of the CDR3 is 16 residues. CDR3: CASSLEMTVPTGEQYF. In nucleotides, the CDR3 is TGTGCCAGCAGCTTGGAGATGACAGTTCCTACGGGCGAGCAGTACTTC.